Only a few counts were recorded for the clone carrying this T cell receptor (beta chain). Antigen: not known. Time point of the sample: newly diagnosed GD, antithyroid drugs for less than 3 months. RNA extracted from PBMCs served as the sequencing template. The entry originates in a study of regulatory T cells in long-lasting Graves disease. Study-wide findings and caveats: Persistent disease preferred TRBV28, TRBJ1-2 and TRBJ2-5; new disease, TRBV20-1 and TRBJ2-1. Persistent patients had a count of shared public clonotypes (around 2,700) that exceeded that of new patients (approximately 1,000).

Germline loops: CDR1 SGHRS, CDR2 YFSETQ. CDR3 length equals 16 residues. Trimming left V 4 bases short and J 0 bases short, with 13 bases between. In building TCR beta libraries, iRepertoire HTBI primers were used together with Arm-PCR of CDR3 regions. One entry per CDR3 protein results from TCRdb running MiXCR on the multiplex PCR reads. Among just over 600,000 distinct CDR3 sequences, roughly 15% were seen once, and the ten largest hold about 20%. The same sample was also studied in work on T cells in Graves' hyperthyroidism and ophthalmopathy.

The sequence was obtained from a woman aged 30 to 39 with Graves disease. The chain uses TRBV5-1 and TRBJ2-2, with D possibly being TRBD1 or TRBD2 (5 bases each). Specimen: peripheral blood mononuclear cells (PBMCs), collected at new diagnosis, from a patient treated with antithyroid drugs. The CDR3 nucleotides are TGCGCCAGCAGCCTCCAGGGAGCGGCGAACACCGGGGAGCTGTTTTTT. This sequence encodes CASSLQGAANTGELFF.